Each of the 17 T cell receptor beta chains below was sequenced from the same sample in a study of blood T cell repertoires in COVID-19. Repertoires were generated with immunoSEQ multiplex PCR, while TCRdb's copy carries only in-frame clones and drops some. The sample contains 95,000 to 100,000 clones, roughly nine tenths of which appear only once. The sample taken for sequencing was peripheral blood. The receptors come from a man over 45 with acute or convalescent COVID-19.

The V and J genes are TRBV4-1 and TRBJ2-7; 12 positions match TRBD2. CDR1 and CDR2 from the germline V gene are MGHRA and YSYEKL. The CDR3 contains 16 residues. Trimming cost V 5 bases and J 3 bases; bases outside gene matches: 8. CDR3 DNA: TGCGCCAGCAGCACATCCCTAGCGGGGGGGATCTACGAGCAGTACTTC. This translates into CASSTSLAGGIYEQYF.

This clone was recorded once. The gene calls are TRBV4-1 and TRBJ1-2; D may be TRBD1 (6 bases). Germline CDR1 reads MGHRA; CDR2 reads YSYEKL. CDR3 length: 14 amino acids. Trimming pared 1 base from V and 4 bases from J, leaving 10 bases between. Here the CDR3 reads CASSQGGGIYGYTF. The CDR3 region has the DNA TGCGCCAGCAGCCAAGGAGGGGGAATCTATGGCTACACCTTC.

This chain uses TRBV27 with TRBJ2-2; 13 bases match TRBD2. The CDR3 totals 19 residues. Trimming removed 4 bases from V and 3 bases from J; junction bases left unmatched: 11. From germline, CDR1 is MNHEY and CDR2 SMNVEV (reference sequence). The CDR3 bases are TGTGCCAGCAGTTCGGGACCTGGGACTAGCGGGGAATACACCGGGGAGCTGTTTTTT. As protein: CASSSGPGTSGEYTGELFF.

The chain links TRBV11-2 to TRBJ1-2; TRBD1 is a possible D gene (5 bases). From germline, CDR1 is SGHAT and CDR2 FQNNGV. The CDR3 runs 14 residues. V lost 2 bases to trimming and J lost 4 bases, with 11 bases between them. The CDR3 DNA is TGTGCCAGCAGCTTATACCGGGGGAGCTATGGCTACACCTTC. Translation: CASSLYRGSYGYTF.

The chain is built from TRBV2 and TRBJ2-2; 9 positions match TRBD1. Per the germline V gene, CDR1 is SNHLY and CDR2 is FYNNEI. V gave up 10 bases and J gave up 2 bases; unmatched junction bases: 5. The CDR3 runs to 14 residues. The CDR3 coding sequence is TGTGCCAAGGGGACAGGGTCTAACACCGGGGAGCTGTTTTTT. Its protein is CAKGTGSNTGELFF.

This clone was seen more than once but under ten times. This chain joins TRBV5-1 and TRBJ2-1, with TRBD2 matching over 8 bases. J was trimmed by 8 bases and V by 4 bases; bases with no gene match: 5. The CDR3 extends over 13 amino acids. CDR1 SGHRS and CDR2 YFSETQ come from the germline V gene. The CDR3 loop reads CASSGGTRYEQFF. The CDR3 nucleotides are TGCGCCAGCAGCGGAGGGACTAGGTATGAGCAGTTCTTC.

This chain uses TRBV3-1 (or the pseudogene TRBV3-2) with TRBJ2-7; 9 nucleotides match TRBD2. The CDR3 totals 15 residues. V shed 4 bases and J 2 bases; nucleotides not matched to a gene: 6. The germline V gene has CDR1 LGHDT and CDR2 YNNKEL (reference sequence). CDR3 sequence: CASSPAAGGPYEQYF. DNA of the CDR3: TGTGCCAGCAGCCCCGCAGCGGGGGGCCCCTACGAGCAGTACTTC.

The gene calls are TRBV5-8 and TRBJ2-2; 8 bases map to TRBD2. Germline CDR1 and CDR2: SGHTS and YDEGEE. J lost 2 bases, V lost 1 base, and 4 bases had no gene match. The CDR3 contains 16 residues. The CDR3 coding sequence is TGTGCCAGCAGCTTGACAGCGGGGGTAAACACCGGGGAGCTGTTTTTT. Protein: CASSLTAGVNTGELFF.

This chain connects TRBV14 to TRBJ2-2; 7 nucleotides align to TRBD1. The length of the CDR3 is 18 residues. The germline V gene has CDR1 SGHDN and CDR2 FVKESK. V lost 4 bases, J lost 0 bases, and 11 bases stayed unmatched. The CDR3 loop reads CASSPRRGQRSNTGELFF. The CDR3 region has the DNA TGTGCCAGCAGCCCAAGAAGGGGACAGCGCTCGAACACCGGGGAGCTGTTTTTT.

The chain has TRBV5-8 and TRBJ1-3; TRBD1 is a possible D gene (5 bases). The germline gives CDR1 SGHTS, CDR2 YDEGEE. The CDR3 is 15 amino acids. Trimming stripped 3 bases from V and 0 bases from J, with 10 bases between. The CDR3 spells CASSSRGSSGNTIYF. In DNA form, the CDR3 reads TGTGCCAGCAGCTCCCGGGGGAGCTCTGGAAACACCATATATTTT.

This sequence joins TRBV7-6 and TRBJ2-3, with 9 bases aligning to TRBD2. The length of the CDR3 is 15 residues. CDR1 is SGHVS, CDR2 FNYEAQ, per germline. Trimming removed 4 bases from V and 0 bases from J; junction bases left unmatched: 2. Written as DNA, the CDR3 is TGTGCCAGCAGCTCTAGCGGGGCTAGCACAGATACGCAGTATTTT. Amino acids: CASSSSGASTDTQYF.

The rearrangement links TRBV18 to TRBJ2-7, with TRBD1 matching over 8 bases. The CDR3 extends over 14 amino acids. Trimming removed 10 bases from V and 6 bases from J; junction bases left unmatched: 14. The V gene's germline CDR1 is KGHSH and CDR2 LQKENI. CDR3 DNA sequence: TGTGCCACTACCAGCGACAGGGGACTTCGCGAGCAGTACTTC. Amino acids: CATTSDRGLREQYF.

The gene calls are TRBV5-6 and TRBJ1-2, with 8 bases lining up with TRBD1. This CDR3 comprises 13 residues. Germline CDR1 SGHDT, CDR2 YYEEEE. Losses at the gene ends were 4 bases for V and 8 bases for J; bases not matched to a gene: 7. This chain's CDR3 is CASSPSRGRGYTF. The CDR3 nucleotides are TGTGCCAGCAGCCCATCCAGGGGGCGGGGCTACACCTTC.

This chain uses TRBV5-4 with TRBJ1-1; 10 nucleotides line up with TRBD1. This CDR3 contains 16 residues. In germline, CDR1 is SGHNT, CDR2 YYREEE (reference sequence). V gave up 4 bases and J gave up 0 bases; unmatched junction bases: 6. The CDR3: CASSPQTGGVNTEAFF. The CDR3 region has the DNA TGTGCCAGCAGCCCCCAGACAGGGGGCGTGAACACTGAAGCTTTCTTT.

The V call is TRBV4-1, the J call TRBJ2-7; 11 bases are shared with TRBD1. This CDR3 contains 16 residues. Germline V lookup: CDR1 MGHRA, CDR2 YSYEKL. Germline trimming cut 3 bases from V and 2 bases from J; bases unmatched to any gene: 6. In DNA, the CDR3 is TGCGCCAGCAGCCATTCTCCGGGACAGGGGGCCTACGAGCAGTACTTC. It specifies CASSHSPGQGAYEQYF.

The CDR3 sequence is CASRQQGALETQYF. The CDR3 DNA reads as TGTGCCAGCAGACAACAGGGGGCGCTAGAGACCCAGTACTTC. The rearrangement uses TRBV2 and TRBJ2-5; 9 positions match TRBD1. V gave up 6 bases and J gave up 4 bases; unmatched junction bases: 6. Per the germline V gene, CDR1 is SNHLY and CDR2 is FYNNEI. The CDR3 consists of 14 residues.

The J gene is TRBJ1-1, the V gene TRBV28; possible D gene TRBD1, 6 bases. The CDR3 loop spans 15 amino acids. Germline CDR1 MDHEN, CDR2 SYDVKM. Trimming took off 5 bases at V and 4 bases at J, with 17 bases between the two ends. CDR3 sequence reads: CASSIYRELGTEAFF. The CDR3 DNA sequence: TGTGCCAGCAGTATATACAGGGAGTTAGGCACTGAAGCTTTCTTT.